The clone carrying this T cell receptor (beta chain) showed up just a few times. Its antigen is still unknown. The V and J ends lost 0 bases and 6 bases, in that order; junction bases with no gene match: 3. This CDR3 comprises 16 residues. CDR1 is MNHNY and CDR2 is SVGAGI in the germline V gene (reference sequence). The data were obtained in a study of T cells in Graves' hyperthyroidism and ophthalmopathy. Study-level points and caveats: Most thyroid clonotypes that were expanded above 0.001 also turned up in blood.

Amplified TCR beta CDR3 regions derived from RNA transcripts. The HTBI primer set was used in a first-round RT-PCR of the TCR CDR3. MiXCR was run by TCRdb on the multiplex PCR reads, yielding one entry per CDR3 protein. The sample holds around 340,000 distinct CDR3 sequences; 15% to 20% are singletons and the top ten take 45% to 50%. This rearrangement joins TRBV6-6 to TRBJ1-4, with 11 bases identical to TRBD1. The sequenced sample was blood. This clonotype was obtained from a woman aged 45-59 years with Graves' hyperthyroidism. As DNA, the CDR3 is TGTGCCAGCAGTTACTCCGTGGGACAGGGGGATGAAAAACTGTTTTTT. Its protein is CASSYSVGQGDEKLFF.